The rows below give T cell receptor beta chains drawn from one sample of a study of regulatory T cells in long-lasting Graves disease. TCRdb reanalysed the multiplex PCR reads using MiXCR and keeps one entry per CDR3 protein. The data hold hundreds of thousands of distinct CDR3 sequences, with 20% to 25% observed a single time. The sample was peripheral blood mononuclear cells (PBMCs), taken when the disease was refractory, from a patient treated with antithyroid drugs. Receptors were obtained from a female donor with Graves disease. The CDR3 runs from the conserved cysteine through the conserved F or W. The order of the fields is clone size, V gene, J gene, D gene, CDR3 protein, CDR3 DNA. D genes are given only for firm matches. Only part of the rows carry a size: once, few, many, or a class if the clone is expanded.

NA	TRBV19	TRBJ2-7	NA	CASSIESGLPYEQYF	TGTGCCAGTAGTATAGAGAGCGGACTTCCCTACGAGCAGTACTTC
many	TRBV6-1	TRBJ2-5	TRBD1	CASRDRVETQYF	TGTGCCAGCAGGGACAGGGTAGAGACCCAGTACTTC
many	TRBV28	TRBJ2-7	NA	CASSESSYEQYF	TGTGCCAGCAGTGAAAGTTCCTACGAGCAGTACTTC
many	TRBV7-2	TRBJ2-7	TRBD1	CASSSRGTGDYEQYF	TGTGCCAGCAGCTCTAGAGGGACAGGGGACTACGAGCAGTACTTC
NA	TRBV10-1	TRBJ2-1	NA	CASSDGWLVYNEQFF	TGCGCCAGCAGTGATGGTTGGCTGGTTTACAATGAGCAGTTCTTC
many	TRBV6-1	TRBJ1-4	NA	CASSPRPGGDEKLFF	TGTGCCAGCTCACCAAGGCCGGGGGGAGATGAAAAACTGTTTTTT
many	TRBV28	TRBJ1-1	NA	CASDTEGMNTEAFF	TGTGCCAGCGACACCGAGGGGATGAACACTGAAGCTTTCTTT
NA	TRBV7-9	TRBJ1-4	NA	CASSPSQGWEKLFF	TGTGCCAGCAGCCCCAGCCAGGGTTGGGAAAAACTGTTTTTT
NA	TRBV19	TRBJ2-3	TRBD1	CASSIGRTGQYADTQYF	TGTGCCAGTAGTATAGGTAGAACGGGACAGTACGCAGATACGCAGTATTTT
NA	TRBV19	TRBJ1-2	TRBD1	CASLGFQGQSHYGYTF	TGTGCCAGTTTGGGCTTCCAGGGACAGAGCCACTATGGCTACACCTTC
many	TRBV20-1	TRBJ1-2	TRBD1	CSPGTGVYGYTF	TGCAGTCCCGGGACAGGCGTCTATGGCTACACCTTC
many	TRBV28	TRBJ1-2	NA	CASKFGANYGYTF	TGTGCCAGCAAATTCGGGGCTAACTATGGCTACACCTTC
few	TRBV7-2	TRBJ2-7	NA	CASSLGAWEQYF	TGTGCCAGCAGCTTAGGCGCCTGGGAGCAGTACTTC
NA	TRBV9	TRBJ2-2	NA	CASSVEQTNTGELFF	TGTGCCAGCAGCGTAGAACAGACGAACACCGGGGAGCTGTTTTTT
few	TRBV25-1	TRBJ2-1	NA	CASSLPLNNEQFF	TGTGCCAGCAGTCTTCCGCTCAACAATGAGCAGTTCTTC
many	TRBV12-3/TRBV12-4	TRBJ2-7	NA	CASSPDGGDTHSYEQYF	TGTGCCAGCAGTCCCGATGGAGGCGATACACACTCCTACGAGCAGTACTTC
NA	TRBV6-5	TRBJ1-4	NA	CASSYRGIEKLFF	TGTGCCAGCAGTTACAGAGGTATTGAAAAACTGTTTTTT
NA	TRBV7-3	TRBJ1-1	NA	CASSLTPLSRNTEAFF	TGTGCCAGCAGCCTTACCCCCCTCTCGCGGAACACTGAAGCTTTCTTT
NA	TRBV19	TRBJ2-2	TRBD1	CASSVYRGMNTGELFF	TGTGCCAGTAGTGTTTACAGGGGTATGAACACCGGGGAGCTGTTTTTT
many	TRBV6-5	TRBJ1-6	NA	CASSYDPTGRHQISPLHF	TGTGCCAGCAGTTACGACCCCACAGGACGGCACCAAATATCACCCCTCCACTTT
few	TRBV28	TRBJ1-2	TRBD1	CASSPMGQGLNDYGYTF	TGTGCCAGCTCACCAATGGGACAGGGGCTAAATGACTATGGCTACACCTTC
many	TRBV28	TRBJ2-1	NA	CASPSGTKTWEQFF	TGTGCCAGCCCCTCCGGGACAAAGACGTGGGAGCAGTTCTTC
NA	TRBV6-1	TRBJ2-3	NA	CASSKWAGSTDTQYF	TGTGCCAGCAGTAAATGGGCGGGAAGCACAGATACGCAGTATTTT
many	TRBV6-1	TRBJ1-2	NA	CASTTTAVAGYTF	TGTGCCAGCACCACAACGGCAGTGGCAGGCTACACCTTC
NA	TRBV5-5	TRBJ2-7	TRBD2	CASSFSGGSSYEQYF	TGTGCCAGCAGCTTTAGCGGGGGGAGCTCCTACGAGCAGTACTTC
many	TRBV28	TRBJ1-5	TRBD1	CASMGDSHQPQHF	TGTGCCAGCATGGGGGACAGCCATCAGCCCCAGCATTTT
many	TRBV12-3/TRBV12-4	TRBJ1-5	NA	CASSLTPSNQPQHF	TGTGCCAGCAGCTTGACACCTAGCAATCAGCCCCAGCATTTT
few	TRBV7-8	TRBJ2-2	TRBD2	CASSQKLLAGGTGELFF	TGTGCCAGCAGCCAAAAATTACTAGCGGGAGGGACCGGGGAGCTGTTTTTT
NA	TRBV7-2	TRBJ2-1	NA	CASSLELSGNEQFF	TGTGCCAGCAGCTTAGAGCTTAGCGGAAATGAGCAGTTCTTC
NA	TRBV19	TRBJ1-5	TRBD1	CASTPDRAWNQPQHF	TGTGCCAGTACTCCCGACAGGGCTTGGAATCAGCCCCAGCATTTT
NA	TRBV7-2	TRBJ2-3	TRBD2	CASSLRIAGGTDTQYF	TGTGCCAGCAGCTTAAGGATAGCGGGGGGGACAGATACGCAGTATTTT
many	TRBV7-2	TRBJ1-5	NA	CASSLAIEDTQPQHF	TGTGCCAGCAGCTTAGCGATCGAAGACACTCAGCCCCAGCATTTT
NA	TRBV20-1	TRBJ2-6	NA	CSARQVQANVLTF	TGCAGTGCTAGACAGGTCCAGGCCAACGTCCTGACTTTC
NA	TRBV20-1	TRBJ1-3	NA	CSARPQNNASYPGNTIYF	TGCAGTGCTAGACCTCAGAACAACGCTTCCTACCCTGGAAACACCATATATTTT
NA	TRBV6-1	TRBJ2-5	TRBD2	CASSRRGRELGETQYF	TGTGCCAGCAGCCGACGAGGGCGGGAGTTGGGAGAGACCCAGTACTTC
many	TRBV7-9	TRBJ2-5	TRBD2	CASSPTGLAGVETQYF	TGTGCCAGCAGCCCGACAGGACTAGCGGGAGTTGAGACCCAGTACTTC
few	TRBV7-9	TRBJ1-1	NA	CASSPILTRANPEAFF	TGTGCCAGCAGCCCTATCCTTACAAGGGCGAACCCTGAAGCTTTCTTT
few	TRBV7-3	TRBJ2-1	TRBD2	CASSFTSDNEQFF	TGTGCCAGCAGCTTTACTAGCGACAATGAGCAGTTCTTC
NA	TRBV6-2/TRBV6-3	TRBJ2-3	TRBD1	CASSRDRAGTDTQYF	TGTGCCAGCAGTCGGGACAGGGCGGGCACAGATACGCAGTATTTT
few	TRBV5-1	TRBJ1-4	NA	CASSLVVRRPSGKLFF	TGCGCCAGCAGCTTGGTGGTTCGGCGGCCGAGCGGAAAACTGTTTTTT
NA	TRBV30	TRBJ1-6	TRBD1	CAWADRGSYNSPLHF	TGTGCCTGGGCGGACAGGGGCTCCTATAATTCACCCCTCCACTTT
many	TRBV12-3/TRBV12-4	TRBJ2-5	TRBD2	CASRLAGAAETQYF	TGTGCCAGCAGGCTAGCGGGAGCGGCAGAGACCCAGTACTTC
NA	TRBV29-1	TRBJ2-2	NA	CSAGAGTGELFF	TGCAGCGCCGGGGCGGGGACCGGGGAGCTGTTTTTT
many	TRBV7-3	TRBJ2-2	NA	CASSLGDSRGGELFF	TGTGCCAGCAGCTTAGGCGACAGTCGGGGCGGGGAGCTGTTTTTT